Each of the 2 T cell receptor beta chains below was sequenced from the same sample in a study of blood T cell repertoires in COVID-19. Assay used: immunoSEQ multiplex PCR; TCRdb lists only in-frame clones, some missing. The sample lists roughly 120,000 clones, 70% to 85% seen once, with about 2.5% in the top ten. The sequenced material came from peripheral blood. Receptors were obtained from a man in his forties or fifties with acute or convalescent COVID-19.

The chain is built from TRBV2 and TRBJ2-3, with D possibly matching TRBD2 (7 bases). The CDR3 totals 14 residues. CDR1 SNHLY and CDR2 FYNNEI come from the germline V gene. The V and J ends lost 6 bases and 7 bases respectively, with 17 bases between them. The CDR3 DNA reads TGTGCCAGCAGAGCGGGACACGGGATTTATACGCAGTATTTT. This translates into CASRAGHGIYTQYF.

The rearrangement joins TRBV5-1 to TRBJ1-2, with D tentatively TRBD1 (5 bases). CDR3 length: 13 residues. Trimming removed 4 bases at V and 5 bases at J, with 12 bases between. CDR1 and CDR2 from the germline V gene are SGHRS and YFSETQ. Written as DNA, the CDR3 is TGCGCCAGCAGCGGAACAGGTCCGTATGGCTACACCTTC. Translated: CASSGTGPYGYTF.